This T cell receptor (beta chain) was sequenced in a study of blood T cell repertoires in COVID-19. At the level of the study: Samples taken during acute and convalescent COVID-19 were collected in the United States, Italy and Spain. The analysed material was cDNA or gDNA that came from T cells, B-cell-depleted T cells, or PBMCs.

Repertoires were generated with immunoSEQ multiplex PCR, while TCRdb's copy carries only in-frame clones and drops some. In the table there are about 190,000 clones, more than 85% of which are singletons. CDR1 is MNHEY and CDR2 is SVGAGI in the germline V gene. The trim removed 6 bases at V and 2 bases at J, leaving 5 bases unmatched. This CDR3 spans 14 amino acids. The rearrangement uses TRBV6-5 and TRBJ2-7; 9 nucleotides agree with TRBD1. This TCR derives from a young man with acute or convalescent COVID-19. Sequences were obtained from peripheral blood. The CDR3 nucleotides read TGTGCCAGCAGCCGGGACAGGGTGACCTACGAGCAGTACTTC. It encodes CASSRDRVTYEQYF.